This TCR beta chain is drawn from a study of Graves' ophthalmopathy and Graves' hyperthyroidism. The wider study: Ahead of any treatment, peripheral blood was obtained at the initial diagnosis.

Amplification of the TCR beta CDR3 regions used RNA transcripts (as template). An opening RT-PCR round employed HTBI primers and preceded a second-round multiplex PCR. A single record per CDR3 protein comes from TCRdb applying MiXCR to the multiplex PCR reads. The table has hundreds of thousands of distinct CDR3 sequences, 35% to 45% seen once; the top ten hold more than 2.5%. Moderately to severely active ophthalmopathy under 3 months, CAS at least 3, NOSPECS at least 4. Thyroid ultrasound, orbital computed tomography, TRAb, serum thyroxine and clinical symptoms formed the basis of diagnosis. The CDR3 extends over 13 amino acids. V dropped 9 bases and J dropped 3 bases, with 12 bases sitting between them. The germline V gene encodes CDR1 LNHDA and CDR2 SQIVND (reference sequence). Whole-study findings and limits: Blood shared most expanded thyroid clonotypes above 0.001 frequency.

In its sample, this clonotype was seen many times. Antigen unknown. The source of this sequence is an adult man with Graves' ophthalmopathy. The material sequenced was peripheral blood. The chain couples TRBV19 to TRBJ1-5, with D hard to call. CDR3: CASSPLPNQPQHF. Written as DNA, the CDR3 is TGTGCCAGCAGTCCCTTGCCCAATCAGCCCCAGCATTTT.